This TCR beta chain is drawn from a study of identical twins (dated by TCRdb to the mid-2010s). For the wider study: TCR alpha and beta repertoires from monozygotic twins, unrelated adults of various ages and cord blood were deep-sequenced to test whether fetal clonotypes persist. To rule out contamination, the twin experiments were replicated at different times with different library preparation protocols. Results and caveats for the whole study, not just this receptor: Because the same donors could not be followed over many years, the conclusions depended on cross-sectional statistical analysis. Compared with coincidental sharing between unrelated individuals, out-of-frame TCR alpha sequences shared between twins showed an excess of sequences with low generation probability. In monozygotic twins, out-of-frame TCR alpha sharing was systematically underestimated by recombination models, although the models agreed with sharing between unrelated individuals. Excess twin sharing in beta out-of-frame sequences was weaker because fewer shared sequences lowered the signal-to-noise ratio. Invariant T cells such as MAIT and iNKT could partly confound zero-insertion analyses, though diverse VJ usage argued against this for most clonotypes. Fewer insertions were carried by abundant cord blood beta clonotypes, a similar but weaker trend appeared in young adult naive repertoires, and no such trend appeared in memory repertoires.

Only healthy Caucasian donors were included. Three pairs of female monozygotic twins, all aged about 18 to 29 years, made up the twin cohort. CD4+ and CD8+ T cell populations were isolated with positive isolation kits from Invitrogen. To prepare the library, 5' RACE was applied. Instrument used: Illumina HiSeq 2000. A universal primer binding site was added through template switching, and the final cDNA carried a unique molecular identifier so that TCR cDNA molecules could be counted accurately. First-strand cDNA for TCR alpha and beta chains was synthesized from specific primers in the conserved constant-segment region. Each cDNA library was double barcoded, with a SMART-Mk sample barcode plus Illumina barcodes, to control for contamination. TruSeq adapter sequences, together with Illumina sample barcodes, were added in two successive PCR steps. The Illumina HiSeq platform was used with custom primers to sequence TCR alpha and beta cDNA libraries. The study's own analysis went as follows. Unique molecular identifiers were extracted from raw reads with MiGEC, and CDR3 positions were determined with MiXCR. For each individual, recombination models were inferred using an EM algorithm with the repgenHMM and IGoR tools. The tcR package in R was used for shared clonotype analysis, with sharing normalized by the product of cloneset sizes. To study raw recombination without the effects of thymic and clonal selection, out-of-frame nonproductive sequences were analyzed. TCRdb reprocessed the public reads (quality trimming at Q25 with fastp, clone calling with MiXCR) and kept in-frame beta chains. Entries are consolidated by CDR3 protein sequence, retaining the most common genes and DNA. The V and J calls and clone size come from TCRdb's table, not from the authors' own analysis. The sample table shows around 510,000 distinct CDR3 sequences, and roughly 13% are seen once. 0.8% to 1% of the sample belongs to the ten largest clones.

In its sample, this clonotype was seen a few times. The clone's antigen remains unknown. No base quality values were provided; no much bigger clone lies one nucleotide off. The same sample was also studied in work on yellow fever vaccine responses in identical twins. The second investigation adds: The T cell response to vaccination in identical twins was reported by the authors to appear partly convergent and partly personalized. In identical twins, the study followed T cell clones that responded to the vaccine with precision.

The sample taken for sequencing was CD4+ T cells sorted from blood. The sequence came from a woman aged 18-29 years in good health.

The CDR3 region reads CATSRARGYNQPQHF. The nucleotide sequence reads as follows: TGTGCCACCAGCAGAGCACGGGGATACAATCAGCCCCAGCATTTT. The rearrangement joined TRBV15 to TRBJ1-5; a confident D gene designation cannot be given. Trimming costs V 1 base and J 3 bases, and their ends lie 10 bases apart. CDR3 length: 15 amino acids, cysteine to phenylalanine. Solely the CDR3 DNA is kept, with 45 bases framed from the first base. CDR1 and CDR2 are read off the germline V gene (reference sequence) as LNHNV and YYDKDF.